This T cell receptor (beta chain) was found in a study of control samples from healthy donors and cancer patients. Sequencing used immunoSEQ multiplex PCR; TCRdb keeps in-frame clones, though not all of them. The sample contains under 60,000 clones, about 95% of which appear only once. CDR3 length equals 14 residues. CDR1 is LNHDA and CDR2 is SQIVND in the germline V gene (reference sequence). V lost 3 bases, J lost 0 bases, and 6 bases lay in between. This receptor was taken from a man in his thirties or forties in good health. The sample taken for sequencing was blood. This chain connects TRBV19 to TRBJ1-5; no reliable D call. The CDR3 is CASSIRRSNQPQHF. CDR3 nucleotide sequence: TGTGCCAGTAGTATCAGGCGTAGCAATCAGCCCCAGCATTTT. Using reference TRBV19 and TRBJ1-5 for the parts outside the CDR3, the full variable domain is DGGITQSPKYLFRKEGQNVTLSCEQNLNHDAMYWYRQDPGQGLRLIYYSQIVNDFQKGDIAEGYSVSREKKESFPLTVTSAQKNPTAFYLCASSIRRSNQPQHFGDGTRLSIL.